This T cell receptor beta chain came from a study of blood T cell repertoires in COVID-19. CDR1 is MNHEY, CDR2 SMNVEV, per germline (reference sequence). CDR3 length equals 17 residues. J was trimmed by 1 base and V by 4 bases; bases with no gene match: 7. Authors' analysis steps: Reference gene primer amplification gave estimated nucleated cell counts. Data came from immunoSEQ multiplex PCR; TCRdb stores just in-frame clones and leaves some out. For V, J and clone size, that table is used; D and trimming come from the DNA. This table has 200,000 to 250,000 clones, around 90% appearing once. This chain joins TRBV27 and TRBJ2-3; 11 nucleotides line up with TRBD2. The sequenced material came from PBMCs or T cells enriched from blood (not recorded which). The origin of this receptor is a woman under 40 who had been exposed to COVID-19. CDR3 DNA: TGTGCCAGCAGTTCCCTCTCTAGCGGGAGGCGCACAGATACGCAGTATTTT. Protein product: CASSSLSSGRRTDTQYF.